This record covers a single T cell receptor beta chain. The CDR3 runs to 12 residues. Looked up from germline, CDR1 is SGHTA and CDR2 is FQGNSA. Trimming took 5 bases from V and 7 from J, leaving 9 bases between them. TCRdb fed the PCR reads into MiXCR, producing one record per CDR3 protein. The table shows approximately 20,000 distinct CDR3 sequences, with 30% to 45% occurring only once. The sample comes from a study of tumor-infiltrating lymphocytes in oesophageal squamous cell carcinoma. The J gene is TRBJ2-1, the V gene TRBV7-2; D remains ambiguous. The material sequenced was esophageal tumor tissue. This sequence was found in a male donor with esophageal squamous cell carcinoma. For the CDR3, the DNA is TGTGCCAGCAGCAAGGGTTGGAATGAGCAGTTCTTC. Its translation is CASSKGWNEQFF.